This TCR beta chain was identified during a study of blood T cell repertoires in COVID-19. About the research overall: There were acute and convalescent COVID-19 samples, and they came from the United States, Italy and Spain.

Assay used: immunoSEQ multiplex PCR; TCRdb lists only in-frame clones, some missing. The data contain about 360,000 clones, about 88% of them singletons. This TCR derives from a woman aged 60 to 75 with COVID-19, enrolled during active disease. Material for sequencing was peripheral blood.

The CDR3 nucleotides are TGTGCCAGCAGCTCGCGAACCAAAACTAGCGGGAGGGTATCAGATACGCAGTATTTT. Protein product: CASSSRTKTSGRVSDTQYF. The V and J genes are TRBV11-2 and TRBJ2-3; 13 positions match TRBD2. The ends lost 4 bases at V and 4 bases at J; junction bases unmatched: 14. The germline V gene encodes CDR1 SGHAT and CDR2 FQNNGV. The length of the CDR3 is 19 residues.